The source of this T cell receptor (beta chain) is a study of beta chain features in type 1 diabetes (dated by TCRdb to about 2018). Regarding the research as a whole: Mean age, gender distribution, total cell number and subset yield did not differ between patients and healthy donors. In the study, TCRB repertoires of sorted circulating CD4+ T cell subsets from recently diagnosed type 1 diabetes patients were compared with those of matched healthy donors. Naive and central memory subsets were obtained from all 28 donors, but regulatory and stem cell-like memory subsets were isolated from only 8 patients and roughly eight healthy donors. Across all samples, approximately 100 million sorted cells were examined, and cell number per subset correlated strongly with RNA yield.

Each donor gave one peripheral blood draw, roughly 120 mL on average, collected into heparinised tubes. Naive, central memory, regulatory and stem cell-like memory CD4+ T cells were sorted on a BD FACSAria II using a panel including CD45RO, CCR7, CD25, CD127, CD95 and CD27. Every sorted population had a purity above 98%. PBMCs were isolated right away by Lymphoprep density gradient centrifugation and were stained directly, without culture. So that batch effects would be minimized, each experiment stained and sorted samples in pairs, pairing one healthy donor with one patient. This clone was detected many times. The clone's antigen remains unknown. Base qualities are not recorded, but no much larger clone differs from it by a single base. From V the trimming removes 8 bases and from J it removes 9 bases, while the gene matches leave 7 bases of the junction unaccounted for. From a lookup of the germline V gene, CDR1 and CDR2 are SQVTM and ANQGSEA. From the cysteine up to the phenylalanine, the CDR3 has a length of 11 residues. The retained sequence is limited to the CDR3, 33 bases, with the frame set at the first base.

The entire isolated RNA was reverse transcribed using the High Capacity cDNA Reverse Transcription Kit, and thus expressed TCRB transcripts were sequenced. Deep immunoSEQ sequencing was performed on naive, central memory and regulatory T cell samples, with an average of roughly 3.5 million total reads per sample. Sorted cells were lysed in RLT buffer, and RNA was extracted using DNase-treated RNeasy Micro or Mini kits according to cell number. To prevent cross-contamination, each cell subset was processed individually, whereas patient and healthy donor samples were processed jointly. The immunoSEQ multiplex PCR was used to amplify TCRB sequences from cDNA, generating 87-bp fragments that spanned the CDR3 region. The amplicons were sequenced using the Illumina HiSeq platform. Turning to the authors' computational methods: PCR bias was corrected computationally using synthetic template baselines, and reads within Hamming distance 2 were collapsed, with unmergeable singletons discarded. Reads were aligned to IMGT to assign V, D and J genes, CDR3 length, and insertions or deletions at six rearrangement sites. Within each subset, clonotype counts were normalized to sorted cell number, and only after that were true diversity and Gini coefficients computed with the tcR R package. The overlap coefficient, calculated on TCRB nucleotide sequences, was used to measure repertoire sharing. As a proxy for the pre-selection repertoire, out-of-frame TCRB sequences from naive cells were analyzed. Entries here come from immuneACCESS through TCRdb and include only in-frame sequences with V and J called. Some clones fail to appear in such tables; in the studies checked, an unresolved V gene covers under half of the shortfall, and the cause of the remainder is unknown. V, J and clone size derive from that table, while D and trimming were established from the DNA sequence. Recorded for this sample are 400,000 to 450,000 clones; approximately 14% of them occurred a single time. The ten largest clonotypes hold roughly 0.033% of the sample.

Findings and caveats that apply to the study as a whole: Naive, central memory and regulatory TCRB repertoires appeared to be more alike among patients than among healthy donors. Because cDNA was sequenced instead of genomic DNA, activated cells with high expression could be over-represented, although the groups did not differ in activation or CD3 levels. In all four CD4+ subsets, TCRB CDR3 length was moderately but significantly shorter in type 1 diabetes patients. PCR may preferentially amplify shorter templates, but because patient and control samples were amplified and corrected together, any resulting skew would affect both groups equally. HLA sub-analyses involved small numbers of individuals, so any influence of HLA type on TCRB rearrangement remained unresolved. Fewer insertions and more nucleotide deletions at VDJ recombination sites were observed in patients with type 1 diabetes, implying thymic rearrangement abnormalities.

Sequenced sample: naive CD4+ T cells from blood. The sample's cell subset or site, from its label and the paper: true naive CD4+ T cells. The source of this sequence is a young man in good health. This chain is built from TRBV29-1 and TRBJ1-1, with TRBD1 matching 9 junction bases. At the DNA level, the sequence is TGCAGCTTGAGGACAGGGGATCAAGCTTTCTTT. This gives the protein CSLRTGDQAFF. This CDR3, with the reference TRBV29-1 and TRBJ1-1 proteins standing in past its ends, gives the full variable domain SAVISQKPSRDICQRGTSLTIQCQVDSQVTMMFWYRQQPGQSLTLIATANQGSEATYESGFVIDKFPISRPNLTFSTLTVSNMSPEDSSIYLCSLRTGDQAFFGQGTRLTVV.